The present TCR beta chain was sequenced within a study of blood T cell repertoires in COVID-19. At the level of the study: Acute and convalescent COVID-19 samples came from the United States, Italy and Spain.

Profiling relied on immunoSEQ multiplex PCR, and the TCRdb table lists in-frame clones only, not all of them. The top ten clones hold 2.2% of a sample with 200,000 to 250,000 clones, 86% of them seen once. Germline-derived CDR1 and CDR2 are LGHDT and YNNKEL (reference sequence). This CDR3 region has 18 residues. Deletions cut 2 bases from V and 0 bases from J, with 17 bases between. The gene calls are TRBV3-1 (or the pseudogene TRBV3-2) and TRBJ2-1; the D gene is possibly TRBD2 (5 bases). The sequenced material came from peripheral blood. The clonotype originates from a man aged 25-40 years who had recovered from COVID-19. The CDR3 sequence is CASSQFLGAESSYNEQFF. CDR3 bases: TGTGCCAGCAGCCAATTTTTGGGAGCGGAGAGCTCCTACAATGAGCAGTTCTTC.